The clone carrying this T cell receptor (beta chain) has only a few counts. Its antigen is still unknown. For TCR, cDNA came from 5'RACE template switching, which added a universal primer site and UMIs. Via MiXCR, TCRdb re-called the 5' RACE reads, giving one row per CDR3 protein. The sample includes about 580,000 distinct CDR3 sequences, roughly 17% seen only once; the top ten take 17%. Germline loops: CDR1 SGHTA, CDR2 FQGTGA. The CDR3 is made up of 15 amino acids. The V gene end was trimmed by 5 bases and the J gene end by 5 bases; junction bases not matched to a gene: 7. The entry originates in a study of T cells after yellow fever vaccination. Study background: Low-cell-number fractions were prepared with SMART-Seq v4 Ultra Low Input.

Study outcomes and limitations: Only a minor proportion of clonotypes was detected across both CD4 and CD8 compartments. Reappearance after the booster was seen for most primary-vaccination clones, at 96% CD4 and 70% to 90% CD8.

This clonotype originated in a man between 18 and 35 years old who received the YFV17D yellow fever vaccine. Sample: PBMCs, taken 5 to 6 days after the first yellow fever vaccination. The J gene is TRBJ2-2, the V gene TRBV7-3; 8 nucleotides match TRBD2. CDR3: CASSREGGQTGELFF. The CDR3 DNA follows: TGTGCCAGCAGCCGGGAGGGGGGGCAGACCGGGGAGCTGTTTTTT.